These 21 T cell receptor beta chains were sequenced from one sample in a study of blood T cell repertoires in COVID-19. TCRdb's table, derived via immunoSEQ multiplex PCR, lists solely in-frame clones and lacks some. This sample has about 170,000 clones, with 86% found just once. The sample comprised peripheral blood. The receptor set was obtained from a man aged 65-85 years with acute or convalescent COVID-19.

This sequence joins TRBV29-1 and TRBJ1-2; D unresolved. Germline lookup yields CDR1 SQVTM and CDR2 ANQGSEA. This CDR3 is 11 amino acids long. Trimming removed 3 bases at V and 3 bases at J, with 5 bases between. The CDR3 is CSVDSDYGYTF. CDR3 DNA: TGCAGCGTTGATTCAGACTATGGCTACACCTTC. The full variable domain, rest sourced from reference TRBV29-1 and TRBJ1-2, is SAVISQKPSRDICQRGTSLTIQCQVDSQVTMMFWYRQQPGQSLTLIATANQGSEATYESGFVIDKFPISRPNLTFSTLTVSNMSPEDSSIYLCSVDSDYGYTFGSGTRLTVV.

In its sample, this clone was seen once. The CDR3 sequence: CASSSVSDTQYF. The CDR3 nucleotides are TGTGCCAGCAGCTCAGTGTCAGATACGCAGTATTTT. V gene TRBV7-8 combines with J gene TRBJ2-3; no clear D gene. The ends were cut back, 4 bases at V and 4 bases at J, with 6 bases in the middle. Germline V gene lookup returns CDR1 SGHVS and CDR2 FQNEAQ. CDR3 size: 12 residues.

The chain carries TRBV7-3 and TRBJ2-3; 8 nucleotides match TRBD2. The CDR3 covers 17 residues. Germline values: CDR1 SGHTA, CDR2 FQGTGA. V shed 0 bases, J shed 0 bases, and the junction held 5 bases outside the gene matches. CDR3 residues: CASSLTYSGVSTDTQYF. CDR3 DNA: TGTGCCAGCAGCTTAACCTATAGCGGGGTTAGCACAGATACGCAGTATTTT.

The rearrangement links TRBV11-1 to TRBJ1-6; possibly TRBD1 for D (5 bases). Germline V gives CDR1 SGHAT, CDR2 FQDESV (reference sequence). V lost 2 bases and J 11 bases, leaving 19 bases between the germline ends. The CDR3 has 16 amino acids. The CDR3 sequence: CASSLYRTEDRAPLHF. The CDR3 coding sequence is TGTGCCAGCAGCTTATACAGGACGGAAGATAGAGCACCCCTCCACTTT.

The chain recombines TRBV27 with TRBJ2-1; 11 bases align to TRBD2. The germline V gene has CDR1 MNHEY and CDR2 SMNVEV (reference sequence). Germline trimming cut 1 base from V and 5 bases from J; bases unmatched to any gene: 7. The CDR3 has 17 amino acids. CDR3 protein: CASSLFSGGGNNNEQFF. DNA of the CDR3: TGTGCCAGCAGTTTATTTAGCGGGGGGGGCAACAACAATGAGCAGTTCTTC.

The chain recombines TRBV6-6 with TRBJ1-2; the match to TRBD1 covers 7 bases. CDR1 is MNHNY and CDR2 is SVGAGI in the germline V gene (reference sequence). CDR3 length equals 14 residues. V shed 4 bases and J 8 bases; nucleotides not matched to a gene: 10. CDR3 amino acids: CASSSEGQFRGYTF. The CDR3 DNA reads TGTGCCAGCAGTTCAGAGGGACAGTTCAGAGGCTACACCTTC.

This clone was counted once. This chain uses TRBV27 with TRBJ1-1; 8 bases align to TRBD1. This CDR3 region has 14 residues. Germline CDR1 and CDR2: MNHEY and SMNVEV (reference sequence). The ends lost 6 bases at V and 5 bases at J; junction bases unmatched: 8. In nucleotides, the CDR3 is TGTGCCAGCAGCTACGGACAGGGTGGGACTGAAGCTTTCTTT. This encodes CASSYGQGGTEAFF.

J is TRBJ2-3 and V is TRBV29-1, with 10 bases matching TRBD1. This CDR3 spans 15 amino acids. Losses at the gene ends were 7 bases for V and 2 bases for J; bases not matched to a gene: 9. CDR1 and CDR2 (germline): SQVTM, ANQGSEA. The CDR3 loop reads CSGEGDRGDTDTQYF. The CDR3 region has the DNA TGCAGCGGGGAAGGGGACAGGGGTGACACAGATACGCAGTATTTT.

This rearrangement joins TRBV30 to TRBJ1-6, with D unresolved. The CDR3 extends over 16 amino acids. The V end was cut by 0 bases, the J end by 6 bases, with 15 bases between. Germline CDR1 and CDR2: GTSNPN and SVGIG (reference sequence). Here the CDR3 DNA reads TGTGCCTGGAGTGTACCAGGAGGAGAGCTTAATTCACCCCTCCACTTT. It is translated as CAWSVPGGELNSPLHF. The entire variable domain, with the rest obtained from reference TRBV30 and TRBJ1-6, is as follows: SQTIHQWPATLVQPVGSPLSLECTVEGTSNPNLYWYRQAAGRGLQLLFYSVGIGQISSEVPQNLSASRPQDRQFILSSKKLLLSDSGFYLCAWSVPGGELNSPLHFGNGTRLTVT.

This chain connects TRBV19 to TRBJ2-1; weak D call: TRBD1 (5 bases). CDR1 and CDR2 from the germline V gene are LNHDA and SQIVND (reference sequence). Trimming cost V 2 bases and J 7 bases, with 6 bases left between them. CDR3 length equals 12 residues. In DNA form, the CDR3 reads TGTGCCAGTAGTATAAGGACAAATGAGCAGTTCTTC. This gives the protein CASSIRTNEQFF. Drawing the rest from reference TRBV19 and TRBJ2-1, the complete variable domain is DGGITQSPKYLFRKEGQNVTLSCEQNLNHDAMYWYRQDPGQGLRLIYYSQIVNDFQKGDIAEGYSVSREKKESFPLTVTSAQKNPTAFYLCASSIRTNEQFFGPGTRLTVL.

This chain links TRBV9 with TRBJ1-3; 7 bases line up with TRBD1. With V trimmed by 4 bases and J by 0 bases, 10 bases remained unmatched. Germline CDR1 SGDLS, CDR2 YYNGEE. This CDR3 has 17 residues. This CDR3 reads CASSRAGQIISGNTIYF. In nucleotides, the CDR3 is TGTGCCAGCAGCCGGGCGGGACAGATTATCTCTGGAAACACCATATATTTT.

The chain recombines TRBV3-1 (or the pseudogene TRBV3-2) with TRBJ2-1; 9 bases line up with TRBD2. Unmatched junction bases numbered 6, after V lost 2 bases and J lost 7 bases. This CDR3 region has 15 residues. The germline V gene encodes CDR1 LGHDT and CDR2 YNNKEL (reference sequence). CDR3 in amino acids: CASSQLAGVRNEQFF. The CDR3 DNA follows: TGTGCCAGCAGCCAATTAGCGGGAGTGAGGAATGAGCAGTTCTTC.

This clone appeared once. The J gene is TRBJ2-1, the V gene TRBV5-1; TRBD2 aligns across 11 bases. The germline gives CDR1 SGHRS, CDR2 YFSETQ. This CDR3 comprises 15 residues. Trimming at V came to 3 bases and at J to 6 bases, leaving 5 bases not matched to a gene. CDR3 sequence reads: CASSWGLADSNEQFF. Written as DNA, the CDR3 is TGCGCCAGCAGCTGGGGACTAGCGGATTCCAATGAGCAGTTCTTC.

A few counts support this clone. The rearrangement links TRBV14 to TRBJ1-6; D might be TRBD1 (5 bases). V was cut by 0 bases and J by 9 bases, with 15 bases left in between. Germline V CDR1 and CDR2: SGHDN, FVKESK. The CDR3 covers 16 residues. The CDR3 DNA follows: TGTGCCAGCAGCCAAGATTCTGCAGGGCTAGGTTCACCCCTCCACTTT. Translating it yields CASSQDSAGLGSPLHF.

The rearrangement uses TRBV11-2 and TRBJ2-7; a weak D match, TRBD1 (5 bases). Per germline, CDR1 SGHAT and CDR2 FQNNGV. V lost 2 bases and J lost 0, with 11 bases in between. This CDR3 contains 15 residues. The CDR3 DNA is TGTGCCAGCAGCTTATCCCAAGGGGTCTCCTACGAGCAGTACTTC. It is translated as CASSLSQGVSYEQYF.

The gene calls are TRBV5-1 and TRBJ1-4; tentatively, D is TRBD1 (5 bases). Germline V gene sequence: CDR1 SGHRS, CDR2 YFSETQ. Trimming shortened V by 5 bases and J by 2 bases, and 10 bases separated the two germline ends. The CDR3 runs to 14 residues. The CDR3 bases are TGCGCCAGCAGGGACACGGGTACTAATGAAAAACTGTTTTTT. Protein product: CASRDTGTNEKLFF.

The chain is built from TRBV20-1 and TRBJ2-7; TRBD2 matches 10 bases. V gave up 3 bases and J gave up 0 bases; unmatched junction bases: 5. Germline V gene sequence: CDR1 DFQATT, CDR2 SNEGSKA (reference sequence). The CDR3 runs to 15 residues. The CDR3, as DNA: TGCAGTGCTAGTCGGGGGACTAGCGCCTCCTACGAGCAGTACTTC. Translating it yields CSASRGTSASYEQYF.

The V gene is TRBV4-2, the J gene TRBJ1-1; D possibly corresponds to TRBD1 (5 bases). Germline values: CDR1 LGHNA, CDR2 YNFKEQ. V was shortened by 2 bases and J by 0 bases, with 10 bases between the two germline ends. The length of the CDR3 is 15 residues. CDR3 protein: CASSQPGLMNTEAFF. The DNA for the CDR3 is TGTGCCAGCAGCCAACCGGGACTGATGAACACTGAAGCTTTCTTT.

The chain has TRBV7-9 and TRBJ2-3, with 10 bases matching TRBD1. CDR1 is SEHNR, CDR2 FQNEAQ, per germline (reference sequence). The CDR3 consists of 16 residues. V dropped 5 bases and J dropped 8; count of bases not matched to a gene: 13. The CDR3 coding sequence is TGTGCCAGCAGCCCCAAGGGGACAGGGGCTTCCCTTACGCAGTATTTT. This gives the protein CASSPKGTGASLTQYF.

This chain links TRBV18 with TRBJ1-6; no reliable D call. The germline V gene has CDR1 KGHSH and CDR2 LQKENI. The CDR3 contains 14 residues. V gave up 3 bases and J gave up 0 bases, with 3 bases separating them. The DNA of the CDR3 is TGTGCCAGCTCACCTAGCTCCTATAATTCACCCCTCCACTTT. This translates into CASSPSSYNSPLHF.

The chain employs TRBV11-2 and TRBJ1-3; D gene unclear. Germline assignment: CDR1 SGHAT and CDR2 FQNNGV. With 0 bases removed from V and 0 bases from J, the gap between germline ends came to 9 bases. The CDR3 consists of 16 residues. CDR3 protein: CASSLEFRSSGNTIYF. CDR3 nucleotides: TGTGCCAGCAGCTTAGAGTTCCGTTCCTCTGGAAACACCATATATTTT.